This T cell receptor beta chain emerged from a study of blood T cell repertoires in COVID-19. Across the whole study: Sites across the United States, Italy and Spain contributed samples from acute and convalescent COVID-19. T cells, B-cell-depleted T cells, or PBMCs provided the cDNA or gDNA that served as material.

Authors' methods: Using reference gene primer amplification, nucleated cell counts were estimated. Sequencing used immunoSEQ multiplex PCR; TCRdb keeps in-frame clones, though not all of them. V, J and clone size are taken as reported in that table, and D and trimming were inferred from the DNA itself. The sample holds some 14,000 clones, approximately 86% seen once. Germline trimming cut 3 bases from V and 2 bases from J; bases unmatched to any gene: 7. Germline-derived CDR1 and CDR2 are SGHVS and FQNEAQ. This CDR3 has 15 amino acids. This chain uses TRBV7-8 with TRBJ2-7; 7 bases are shared with TRBD1. The sequence was collected from a man aged 60-69 years with acute or convalescent COVID-19. The sample was peripheral blood. CDR3 protein: CASSFTSTGPYEQYF. CDR3 in DNA: TGTGCCAGCAGCTTCACATCGACAGGGCCCTACGAGCAGTACTTC.